This T cell receptor beta chain was sequenced during a study of CD8 T cells in Susac syndrome (dated by TCRdb to 2018 to 2020). Regarding the complete study: The study used repertoire sequencing to test whether antigen drove CD8+ T cell activation and differentiation in Susac syndrome.

The germline ends are 7 bases apart after V is trimmed by 6 bases and J by 3 bases. The CDR3 contains 12 residues, cysteine and phenylalanine counted. Left in the record is the CDR3 DNA by itself, 36 bases read in frame from the first base. Per the germline V gene, ENHRY is the CDR1 and SYGVKD is the CDR2. High-throughput TCR beta sequencing profiled peripheral blood CD8+ and CD4+ T cells from healthy donors, Susac syndrome patients and multiple sclerosis patients. The multiple sclerosis controls were treatment-naive patients whose relapsing-remitting disease, either stable or active, fulfilled the revised McDonald criteria. Bulk CD8+ and CD4+ T cells were purified by magnetic negative isolation, while CD8+ TEMRA cells were enriched using FACS. Blood was collected in EDTA tubes and processed within 24 hours, with PBMCs isolated through density gradient centrifugation. PBMCs intended for TCR sequencing were cryopreserved in liquid nitrogen and thawed later in a water bath at 37 degrees C. The sorted or isolated CD4+, CD8+ and CD8+ TEMRA cells reached a purity of at least 90%.

Here is what the overall study found, with its caveats: The number of individuals in the TCR sequencing and HLA analysis was acknowledged as relatively small.

A single count supports this clonotype. What antigen it recognizes has not been identified. No much larger clone exists at a distance of one base, and base qualities are not known. Weak support is all one read offers. RNA was extracted using the RNeasy kit, and roughly 0.5 to 1 microgram was reverse transcribed with random hexamers. The immunoSEQ multiplex PCR assay, covering 54 Vbeta and 13 Jbeta segments, was used to amplify TCR beta CDR3 regions. PCR amplification bias was corrected using a synthetic template baseline for primer optimization and computational correction. On the authors' methods: Reads were annotated to V, D and J genes per IMGT and analyzed with immunoSEQ Analyzer, keeping only productive sequences. Clonality was calculated as one minus the Shannon entropy normalized by log2 of the number of productive unique sequences. Public and private clones were assessed among the 100 most prevalent clones of each patient and control. Clones were defined as Susac-specific if absent from the healthy and MS cohorts, from around 1,100 published viral clones and from other ImmuneACCESS disease sequences. TCRdb applied fastp at Q25 and MiXCR to the public reads, then kept only in-frame beta chains. Every distinct CDR3 protein forms one entry, paired with its most common genes and DNA. The V and J calls and clone size are TCRdb's, not the authors'. Here the sample has around 300,000 distinct CDR3 sequences; roughly nine tenths occur a single time. The ten largest clones add up to less than 0.08% of the sample.

This clonotype originated in a human donor with multiple sclerosis. The V and J genes are TRBV10-3 and TRBJ2-3; confidence is insufficient to name the D gene. Sequenced material: CD4+ T cells from PBMCs. The DNA sequence is given as TGTGCCATCAGGGGCGATACAGATACGCAGTATTTT. Its amino acids are CAIRGDTDTQYF.